What follows are 10 T cell receptor beta chains derived from one specimen sequenced in a study of T cell responses to AZD1222 COVID-19 vaccine. Profiling relied on immunoSEQ multiplex PCR, and the TCRdb table lists in-frame clones only, not all of them. The sample has 250,000 to 300,000 clones, 90% to 95% seen once. The sample was peripheral blood, taken 28 days after the second AZD1222 dose. The receptors stem from an adult who received the AZD1222 COVID-19 vaccine.

This clone has a single count. The V and J genes are TRBV5-4 and TRBJ1-2; the D gene is possibly TRBD1 (5 bases). This CDR3 comprises 14 residues. V was cut by 2 bases and J by 4 bases, with 12 bases left in between. The V gene's germline CDR1 is SGHNT and CDR2 YYREEE (reference sequence). The CDR3 nucleotides are TGTGCCAGCAGCTTCCCCGGGACGCCCTATGGCTACACCTTC. Translating it yields CASSFPGTPYGYTF.

V usage is TRBV27 and J usage is TRBJ1-2; maybe TRBD1 (6 bases). Germline V lookup: CDR1 MNHEY, CDR2 SMNVEV (reference sequence). The CDR3 has 13 amino acids. The ends were cut back, 5 bases at V and 4 bases at J, with 11 bases in the middle. The DNA for the CDR3 is TGTGCCAGCAGTGTAACAGGGAGCTATGGCTACACCTTC. Protein product: CASSVTGSYGYTF.

The rearrangement joins TRBV7-9 to TRBJ1-5, with 8 bases matching TRBD1. The germline gives CDR1 SEHNR, CDR2 FQNEAQ (reference sequence). The CDR3 covers 15 residues. The ends lost 3 bases at V and 4 bases at J; junction bases unmatched: 5. The DNA of the CDR3 is TGTGCCAGCAGCTTGGACAGGGTAGGGAATCAGCCCCAGCATTTT. This sequence encodes CASSLDRVGNQPQHF.

The chain uses TRBV4-1 and TRBJ1-5; D not certain. Germline CDR1 MGHRA, CDR2 YSYEKL. The V end was cut by 1 base, the J end by 2 bases, with 18 bases between. The CDR3 contains 18 residues. The CDR3 protein is CASSQGFRGMVGNQPQHF. CDR3 nucleotides: TGCGCCAGCAGCCAAGGGTTTAGAGGGATGGTGGGCAATCAGCCCCAGCATTTT.

The chain has TRBV20-1 and TRBJ1-2; D uncertain. The CDR3 has 11 amino acids. Germline-derived CDR1 and CDR2 are DFQATT and SNEGSKA (reference sequence). V was clipped by 4 bases and J by 0 bases, with 3 bases between them. The DNA of the CDR3 is TGCAGTGCTACAGCTAACTATGGCTACACCTTC. Translating it yields CSATANYGYTF.

The chain links TRBV3-1 (or the pseudogene TRBV3-2) to TRBJ2-7, with 12 bases aligning to TRBD2. The V gene's germline CDR1 is LGHDT and CDR2 YNNKEL (reference sequence). The CDR3 is made up of 17 amino acids. J was trimmed by 5 bases and V by 3 bases; bases with no gene match: 11. CDR3 in amino acids: CASSHGQGASGRDEQYF. The CDR3, as DNA: TGTGCCAGCAGCCACGGACAGGGCGCTAGCGGGAGGGACGAGCAGTACTTC.

The chain carries TRBV6-6 and TRBJ2-7, with D perhaps matching TRBD2 (7 bases). CDR3 length: 14 residues. Between the trimmed V and J ends, which lost 4 bases and 4 bases, there was a span of 14 bases. CDR1 is MNHNY and CDR2 is SVGAGI in the germline V gene (reference sequence). This chain's CDR3 is CASSSLGGTYEQYF. The CDR3 DNA reads TGTGCCAGCAGTTCCCTCGGGGGGACATACGAGCAGTACTTC.

The rearrangement uses TRBV3-1 (or the pseudogene TRBV3-2) and TRBJ2-7, with a weak D call TRBD1 (6 bases). The ends were cut back, 1 base at V and 0 bases at J, with 10 bases in the middle. This CDR3 spans 15 amino acids. Germline V gives CDR1 LGHDT, CDR2 YNNKEL (reference sequence). The CDR3 is CASSQGGQSSYEQYF. The CDR3 DNA is TGTGCCAGCAGCCAAGGAGGACAGTCCTCCTACGAGCAGTACTTC.

The rearrangement joins TRBV6-2 or TRBV6-3 to TRBJ2-7, with D perhaps TRBD2 (6 bases). The CDR3 loop spans 14 amino acids. The V gene lost 4 bases and the J gene lost 7 bases, with 17 bases spanning the gap. CDR1 MNHEY and CDR2 SVGEGT come from the germline V gene. CDR3 region: CASSSPTSKPEQYF. In DNA form, the CDR3 reads TGTGCCAGCAGTTCCCCGACTAGTAAGCCTGAGCAGTACTTC.

The genes are TRBV11-1 and TRBJ1-3; 7 bases are a match to TRBD1. Germline assignment: CDR1 SGHAT and CDR2 FQDESV (reference sequence). The CDR3 contains 16 residues. V dropped 5 bases and J dropped 0; count of bases not matched to a gene: 7. Here the CDR3 DNA reads TGTGCCAGCAGCCCTCCGGGACAGAGCTCTGGAAACACCATATATTTT. It specifies CASSPPGQSSGNTIYF.